A single T cell receptor (beta chain) is shown here with its context. Its target is unknown. The data originate from a study of T cells expressing NK-cell markers. Study as a whole: CD3+CD56+NKG2C+, CD3+CD56+NKG2C- and CD3+CD56-NKG2C+ T cells, once sorted, supplied the TCR beta repertoires. Among eight sequenced donors, seven carried HCMV seropositivity while one was seronegative.

Study-level findings and limits: Researchers report these clonotypes also headed the CD3+CD56-NKG2C+ fraction in several donors.

TCRdb re-called the 5' RACE reads and shows each CDR3 protein once, DNA omitted. The sample has a few hundred thousand distinct CDR3 sequences. Germline V gene sequence: CDR1 MNHNS, CDR2 SASEGT. The CDR3 runs 19 residues. The chain joins TRBV6-1 to TRBJ2-2; TCRdb names TRBD2, which stays unverified in the absence of DNA. The sequence was collected from a man aged 18-75 years in good health. Sequenced material: blood T cells: a sorted CD56 or NKG2C T cell subset, CD4+ or CD8+ T cells, or bulk PBMC T cells (not recorded which). This CDR3 reads CASSEAPGTSGGVPGELFF.